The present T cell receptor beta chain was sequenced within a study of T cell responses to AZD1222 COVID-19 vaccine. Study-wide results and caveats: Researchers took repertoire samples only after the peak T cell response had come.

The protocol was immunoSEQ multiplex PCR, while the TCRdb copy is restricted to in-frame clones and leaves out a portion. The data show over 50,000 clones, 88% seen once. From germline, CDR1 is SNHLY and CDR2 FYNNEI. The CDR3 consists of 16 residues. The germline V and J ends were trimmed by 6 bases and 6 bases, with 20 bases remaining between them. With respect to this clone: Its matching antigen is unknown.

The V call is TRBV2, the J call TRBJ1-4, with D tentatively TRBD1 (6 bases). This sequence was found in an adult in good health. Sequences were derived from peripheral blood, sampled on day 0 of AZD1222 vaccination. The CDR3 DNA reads TGTGCCAGCAGAGAAAAATCGTCCAGGGGTTATGAAAAACTGTTTTTT. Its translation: CASREKSSRGYEKLFF. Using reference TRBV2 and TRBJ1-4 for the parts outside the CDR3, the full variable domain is EPEVTQTPSHQVTQMGQEVILRCVPISNHLYFYWYRQILGQKVEFLVSFYNNEISEKSEIFDDQFSVERPDGSNFTLKIRSTKLEDSAMYFCASREKSSRGYEKLFFGSGTQLSVL.